This T cell receptor (beta chain) was profiled in a study of radiotherapy plus CTLA-4 blockade in lung cancer. General study points: Following radiotherapy plus ipilimumab, tumor-derived TCR clones expanded in the blood. Alongside interferon-beta, early blood T cell clone dynamics were reportedly the best predictor of response.

Sequencing was performed with immunoSEQ multiplex PCR; in TCRdb, only in-frame clones are kept and a portion is missing. The sample consists of more than 50,000 clones, 70% to 80% of them appearing once. V shed 2 bases and J shed 4 bases, with 17 bases lying between them. Germline CDR1 is MNHEY and CDR2 is SVGAGI. The CDR3 has 16 amino acids. Comment on this clone: The target antigen is unknown.

The sample in question was peripheral blood, obtained from a patient treated with radiotherapy plus ipilimumab. The rearrangement joins TRBV6-5 to TRBJ2-5; a weak D match, TRBD1 (5 bases). The source is a human donor with non-small cell lung cancer who had a complete response to radiotherapy plus ipilimumab. CDR3 bases: TGTGCCAGCAGTTACGGGGCGGTTGTCTCGGGAGAGACCCAGTACTTC. It translates to CASSYGAVVSGETQYF.